A selection of T cell receptor beta chains follows, all from one sample in a study of T-cell memory formation after mild COVID-19. TCRdb reprocessed the 5' RACE reads with MiXCR, giving one entry per CDR3 protein. Found here are about 110,000 distinct CDR3 sequences, over 15% of them singletons; the top ten hold more than 25%. Sequencing input: PBMCs or a T cell subset sorted from them (not recorded which). The receptors were sampled from an adult woman who had mild COVID-19 (a few samples of this study predate the infection). Cell type and time point are not known. The CDR3 runs from the conserved cysteine through the conserved F or W. The D gene is left open where the match is weak. Clone size is given for some rows only: seen once, a few or many times, or a class if the clone is expanded.

size: NA
J: TRBJ1-2
V: TRBV14
length: 16
D: NA
DNA: TGTGCCAGCAGCGGTGGTCGGCAGGGGAATAACTATGGCTACACCTTC
CDR3: CASSGGRQGNNYGYTF

size: few
J: TRBJ2-1
V: TRBV27
length: 18
D: TRBD2
DNA: TGTGCCAGCAGTCCCGGGACTAGCGGGGGATCCCGCCCCAATGAGCAGTTCTTC
CDR3: CASSPGTSGGSRPNEQFF

size: few
J: TRBJ2-1
V: TRBV12-3/TRBV12-4
length: 13
D: NA
DNA: TGTGCCTGCCGGGGCGGAGAATACAATGAGCAGTTCTTC
CDR3: CACRGGEYNEQFF

size: many
J: TRBJ1-2
V: TRBV7-2
length: 12
D: TRBD1
DNA: TGTGCCACGATGGCAGGGGGCTATGGCTACACCTTC
CDR3: CATMAGGYGYTF

size: few
J: TRBJ1-3
V: TRBV15
length: 15
D: TRBD1
DNA: TGTGCCACCAGCGGGGACAGGGGGTATGGAAACACCATATATTTT
CDR3: CATSGDRGYGNTIYF

size: few
J: TRBJ2-6
V: TRBV15
length: 17
D: NA
DNA: TGTGCCACCAGCAGAGATGGGGCGGGCTCTGGGGCCAACGTCCTGACTTTC
CDR3: CATSRDGAGSGANVLTF

size: few
J: TRBJ2-7
V: TRBV7-6
length: 15
D: NA
DNA: TGTGCCAGCAGTCATAAGATGGAGGACAGCGGCGAGCAGTACTTC
CDR3: CASSHKMEDSGEQYF

size: few
J: TRBJ2-7
V: TRBV29-1
length: 14
D: NA
DNA: TGCAGCGTTGAATCGGAGGTTGGAAACTACGAGCAGTACTTC
CDR3: CSVESEVGNYEQYF

size: NA
J: TRBJ1-3
V: TRBV14
length: 18
D: NA
DNA: TGTGCCAGCAGCCAAGAATGGCCCGACAGGCTGTCTGGAAACACCATATATTTT
CDR3: CASSQEWPDRLSGNTIYF

size: NA
J: TRBJ2-2
V: TRBV6-1
length: 14
D: NA
DNA: TGTGCCAGCAGTGGTGAATCTATCCCCGGGGAGCTGTTTTTT
CDR3: CASSGESIPGELFF

size: medium-sized
J: TRBJ1-1
V: TRBV19
length: 13
D: NA
DNA: TGTGCCAGTAGTATCGGAGGGGGCACTGAAGCTTTCTTT
CDR3: CASSIGGGTEAFF

size: many
J: TRBJ1-2
V: TRBV29-1
length: 13
D: TRBD1
DNA: TGCAGCGCTAAGGGGGCAGAGAGCTATGGCTACACCTTC
CDR3: CSAKGAESYGYTF

size: NA
J: TRBJ2-7
V: TRBV7-9
length: 11
D: NA
DNA: TGTGCCAGCAGCTTTAATCACGAGCAGTACTTC
CDR3: CASSFNHEQYF

size: NA
J: TRBJ2-5
V: TRBV10-3
length: 13
D: NA
DNA: TGTGCCATCAGTGTTGACACACAAGAGACCCAGTACTTC
CDR3: CAISVDTQETQYF

size: NA
J: TRBJ2-6
V: TRBV9
length: 16
D: TRBD1
DNA: TGTGCCAGCAGCGTTAACCGGGACAGTGGGGCCAACGTCCTGACTTTC
CDR3: CASSVNRDSGANVLTF

size: many
J: TRBJ2-1
V: TRBV5-4
length: 15
D: NA
DNA: TGTGCCAGCTCCTCTATAGTCACGTCGTTCAATGAGCAGTTCTTC
CDR3: CASSSIVTSFNEQFF

size: NA
J: TRBJ2-7
V: TRBV30
length: 12
D: NA
DNA: TGTGCCTGGAGTCCCTACTCCTACGAGCAGTACTTC
CDR3: CAWSPYSYEQYF

size: few
J: TRBJ1-2
V: TRBV4-1
length: 14
D: NA
DNA: TGCGCCAGCAGCCAAGATGGGATCACCTATGGCTACACCTTC
CDR3: CASSQDGITYGYTF

size: many
J: TRBJ2-1
V: TRBV6-2/TRBV6-3
length: 11
D: NA
DNA: TGTGCCTCCTCTTGGGGGAATGAGCAGTTCTTC
CDR3: CASSWGNEQFF

size: few
J: TRBJ2-5
V: TRBV7-8
length: 14
D: TRBD2
DNA: TGTGCCAGCAGCCCTTTAGCGGGTTGGGAGACCCAGTACTTC
CDR3: CASSPLAGWETQYF